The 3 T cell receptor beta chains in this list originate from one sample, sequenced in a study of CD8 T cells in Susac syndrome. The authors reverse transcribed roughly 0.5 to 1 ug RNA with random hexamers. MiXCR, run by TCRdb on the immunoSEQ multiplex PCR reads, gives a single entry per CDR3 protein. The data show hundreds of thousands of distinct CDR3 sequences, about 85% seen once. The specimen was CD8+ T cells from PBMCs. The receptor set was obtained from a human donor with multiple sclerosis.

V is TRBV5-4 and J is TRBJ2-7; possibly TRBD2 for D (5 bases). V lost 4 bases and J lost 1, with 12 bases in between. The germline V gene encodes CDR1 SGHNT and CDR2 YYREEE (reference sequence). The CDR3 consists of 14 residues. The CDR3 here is CASSPGRGSYEQYF. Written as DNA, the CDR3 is TGTGCCAGCAGCCCGGGCCGGGGATCCTACGAGCAGTACTTC.

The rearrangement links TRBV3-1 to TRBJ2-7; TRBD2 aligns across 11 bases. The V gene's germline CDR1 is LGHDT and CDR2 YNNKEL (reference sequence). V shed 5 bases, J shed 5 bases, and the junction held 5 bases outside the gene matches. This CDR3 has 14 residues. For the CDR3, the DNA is TGTGCCAGCAGCTTCGGGACTAGCGGCCACGAGCAGTACTTC. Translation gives CASSFGTSGHEQYF.

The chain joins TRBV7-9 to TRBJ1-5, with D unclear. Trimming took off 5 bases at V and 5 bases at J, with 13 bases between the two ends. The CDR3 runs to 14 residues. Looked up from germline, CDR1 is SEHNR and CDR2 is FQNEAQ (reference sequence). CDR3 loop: CASSPAGSDQPQHF. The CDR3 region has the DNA TGTGCCAGCAGCCCAGCGGGTTCCGATCAGCCCCAGCATTTT. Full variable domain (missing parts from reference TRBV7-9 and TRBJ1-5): DTGVSQNPRHKITKRGQNVTFRCDPISEHNRLYWYRQTLGQGPEFLTYFQNEAQLEKSRLLSDRFSAERPKGSFSTLEIQRTEQGDSAMYLCASSPAGSDQPQHFGDGTRLSIL.